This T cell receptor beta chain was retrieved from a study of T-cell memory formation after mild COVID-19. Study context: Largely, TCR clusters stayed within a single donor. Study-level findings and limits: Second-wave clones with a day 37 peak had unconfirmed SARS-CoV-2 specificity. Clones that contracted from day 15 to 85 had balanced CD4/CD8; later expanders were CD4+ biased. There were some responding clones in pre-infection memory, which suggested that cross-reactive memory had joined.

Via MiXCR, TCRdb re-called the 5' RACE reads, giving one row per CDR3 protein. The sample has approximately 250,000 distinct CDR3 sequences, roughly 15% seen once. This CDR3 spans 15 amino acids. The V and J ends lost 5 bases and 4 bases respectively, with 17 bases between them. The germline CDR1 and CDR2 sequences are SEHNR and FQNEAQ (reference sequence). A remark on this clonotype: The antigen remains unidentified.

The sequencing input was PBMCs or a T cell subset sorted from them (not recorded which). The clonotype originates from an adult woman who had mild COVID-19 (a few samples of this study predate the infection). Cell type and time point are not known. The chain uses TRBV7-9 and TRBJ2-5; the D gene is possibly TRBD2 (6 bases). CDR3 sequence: CASSILGGEGETQYF. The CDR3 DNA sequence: TGTGCCAGCAGCATCCTGGGCGGGGAAGGAGAGACCCAGTACTTC. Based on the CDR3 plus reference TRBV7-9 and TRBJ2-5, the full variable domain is DTGVSQNPRHKITKRGQNVTFRCDPISEHNRLYWYRQTLGQGPEFLTYFQNEAQLEKSRLLSDRFSAERPKGSFSTLEIQRTEQGDSAMYLCASSILGGEGETQYFGPGTRLLVL.